This TCR beta chain emerged from a study of blood T cells in healthy people across ages (dated by TCRdb to the mid-2010s). Describing the broader study: In model experiments, template switching captured roughly one uniquely barcoded TCR beta cDNA molecule for every two T cells. Using deep sequencing normalized with unique cDNA molecular identifiers, the study measured how TCR beta repertoire diversity changes with age. The donors were split into four age groups: young (average about 16 years), middle-aged (39), aged (over 55) and long-lived (under 85). To avoid experimental bias, donors of different ages were distributed randomly across sequencing lanes. The study analyzed two additional independent replicas of 1 million unique cDNA reads from the same blood draw for two donors, one aged 18 to 29 and one aged 80 or older. The full study reports these points: Because the CMV infection status of the donors was unknown, age-related changes in expanded clonotypes may potentially have been confounded. Because profiling used bulk unsorted PBMCs, naive and antigen-experienced compartments could not be compared conclusively. The long-lived group showed more naive CD4+ T cells, fewer expanded clones and increased TCR diversity than the aged group, suggesting age selection. Estimates of total diversity based on one million sequenced T cells were regarded as lower bounds and as underestimates. As age increased, observed TCR beta diversity per million T cells dropped in a roughly linear way, and a significant reduction was already evident by age about 36. The percentage of naive T cells measured by flow cytometry correlated strongly with observed TCR beta diversity.

As to this clonotype: Its recognized antigen is unknown. No qualities accompany the bases; no much larger clone lies one base away.

Donors were around 37 systemically healthy Caucasian individuals from Russia aged roughly 6 to 95 years. Approximately 10 milliliters of peripheral blood were collected from each donor into EDTA-treated Vacutainer tubes. Ficoll-Paque density-gradient centrifugation was used to isolate PBMCs, with at least 6.5 million per sample. Trizol reagent was used to extract total RNA from PBMCs, with at least 5 micrograms per sample. The percentages of naive CD45RAhigh/CD27high T cells were determined by flow cytometry on a PBMC aliquot from every donor. Ends trimmed: V by 3 bases, J by 3 bases; bases unmatched to a gene: 7. The CDR3 spans 17 residues, from the cysteine through the phenylalanine. CDR3 DNA only is kept here, 51 bases in frame from base 1. The library was produced with 5' RACE. The sequencer listed for this sample is Illumina HiSeq 2500. A second roughly 6 to 11 cycle PCR used a sample-barcoded 5' primer and a J-beta primer mix. A unique molecular identifier was introduced onto each TCR beta cDNA molecule by a template-switch 5' adaptor carrying 12 random nucleotides. Each sample yielded at least 2.5 million CDR3-containing paired-end reads. First-strand cDNA synthesis was performed from all RNA using the Mint cDNA synthesis kit, with priming by a TRBC-specific oligonucleotide. Following uracil-DNA glycosylase treatment, a first 18-cycle PCR with universal primers M1SS and BC2_uni_R was performed on all cDNA. The paper's data handling went like this. Each sample was normalized by randomly selecting 1 million high-quality reads, each carrying a distinct molecular identifier. Instead of being binned into consensus sequences, reads that shared molecular identifiers were thrown out. CDR3 identification, clonotype clustering and error correction used MiTCR with a Q25 quality threshold and the strictest error-elimination algorithm. Lower-bound total TCR beta diversity was estimated with a nonparametric unseen species model using Euler transformation. The raw public data were reprocessed by TCRdb itself: fastp quality trimming at Q25, MiXCR clonotype calling, in-frame beta chains only. Records with the same CDR3 protein are collapsed into one entry carrying the most frequent genes and DNA. TCRdb, not the authors, supplied the V and J calls. The sample data list over a million distinct CDR3 sequences, and approximately 40% of these were observed just once. 7.9% of the sample is taken by the ten largest.

This sequence uses TRBV12-3 or TRBV12-4 and TRBJ2-7; 14 of the junction bases match TRBD2. Specimen: blood. The TCR comes from a woman between 18 and 29 years old in good health. The nucleotide sequence reads as follows: TGTGCCAGCAGTTTCCTTGGGACTAGCGGGGGAAACTACGAGCAGTACTTC. This translates into CASSFLGTSGGNYEQYF.